A selection of T cell receptor beta chains follows, all from one sample in a study of CD8+CD57+ T cells in acquired aplastic anemia. TCRdb used MiXCR to reprocess the reads, holding one entry per CDR3 protein. The table lists more than 150,000 distinct CDR3 sequences, more than 45% of them singletons. The sample was sorted CD4+, CD8+, or CD8+CD57+ T cells (not recorded which) from PBMCs. All receptors derive from a human donor with aplastic anemia. CDR3s leave out the opening cysteine and the closing phenylalanine or tryptophan. A row's size may be missing; if present it is once, few, many or a size class.

>TRBJ2-7|.|TRBV4-3
ASSRRAARSYEQY
>TRBJ2-7|many|TRBV19
ASSKDRSYEQY
>TRBJ2-7|.|TRBV7-6
ASGLDGYEQY
>TRBJ1-1|many|TRBV4-3
ASSQTSLGGEAF
>TRBJ1-2|.|TRBV7-8
ASSPRTGGGGYT
>TRBJ1-1|.|TRBV9
ASSLRTGLGTEAF
>TRBJ2-1|.|TRBV4-3
ASSQGRRDSYNEQF
>TRBJ1-2|.|TRBV11-1
ASSLASVTGSSNGYT
>TRBJ2-2|many|TRBV7-9
ASSSMTSGANTGELF
>TRBJ2-3|.|TRBV20-1
SARDWGADTQY
>TRBJ2-3|many|TRBV20-1
SARGNGTGKRHTQY
>TRBJ2-5|few|TRBV10-2
ASSATGQETQY
>TRBJ2-3|.|TRBV20-1
SAMINLGTQY
>TRBJ2-1|.|TRBV24-1
ATSDFRSTGGNEQF
>TRBJ2-2|.|TRBV10-1
ASSHTSGRRAGELF
>TRBJ2-4|few|TRBV6-2/TRBV6-3
ASSLSGLAKNIQY
>TRBJ2-7|.|TRBV20-1
SARDLRRVNYEQY
>TRBJ1-4|many|TRBV2
ASKAQGGAGEKLF
>TRBJ1-2|once|TRBV2
ASRGAGPYGYT
>TRBJ2-3|.|TRBV6-4
ASSDPRYWTGLSTDTQY
>TRBJ2-1|many|TRBV9
ASSVIAGGYNEQF
>TRBJ2-3|many|TRBV11-2
ASSFRLAGGSTDTQY